This TCR beta chain was sequenced in a study of beta chain features in type 1 diabetes. Study results and limitations: Type 1 diabetes patients had TCRB CDR3s that were shorter (moderately but significantly so) in all four CD4+ subsets.

Expressed TCRB transcripts were sequenced because the entire RNA isolate underwent reverse transcription. Regulatory, naive and central memory T cell samples averaged roughly 3.5 million reads. Assay: immunoSEQ multiplex PCR; the TCRdb copy retains only in-frame clones and omits some. The data show roughly 380,000 clones, roughly a fifth seen once. This CDR3 comprises 14 residues. Germline assignment: CDR1 SQVTM and CDR2 ANQGSEA. V gave up 3 bases and J gave up 1 base, with 12 bases separating them. This clone has a handful of counts. Its specificity is unknown. One heparinised draw, averaging around 0.12 L, was taken per donor. The purity of all sorted populations exceeded 98%.

J is TRBJ1-1 and V is TRBV29-1, with D possibly matching TRBD1 (5 bases). The clonotype comes from a woman in her late teens or twenties in good health. Sample: naive CD4+ T cells from blood. The CDR3 nucleotides read TGCAGCGTTGAGGGGGGAGTGGCGAACACTGAAGCTTTCTTT. Protein: CSVEGGVANTEAFF.